This entry is about one T cell receptor (beta chain). Patients at the Seattle site were enrolled during active infection and followed longitudinally. J was trimmed by 2 bases and V by 4 bases; bases with no gene match: 5. CDR3 length: 14 residues. Germline V gives CDR1 MNHEY, CDR2 SMNVEV (reference sequence). The sample is drawn from a study of blood T cell repertoires in COVID-19. Study-wide context: The United States, Italy and Spain provided the acute and convalescent COVID-19 samples. Nucleic acid was either cDNA or gDNA, and it came from T cells, B-cell-depleted T cells, or PBMCs.

As handled by the study authors: How many nucleated cells were present was estimated from reference gene primer amplification. The protocol was immunoSEQ multiplex PCR, while the TCRdb copy is restricted to in-frame clones and leaves out a portion. V, J and clone size are those of that table, while D and trimming were read from the DNA. The repertoire holds 150,000 to 200,000 clones, 75% to 85% seen once, with 12% in the top ten. The sequencing input was peripheral blood. The origin of this receptor is a woman aged 80 or older with COVID-19, enrolled during active disease. This chain links TRBV27 with TRBJ2-7, with 7 bases fitting TRBD2. The CDR3 protein is CASSSTGGTYEQYF. CDR3 coding DNA: TGTGCCAGCAGTTCGACGGGAGGCACCTACGAGCAGTACTTC.